This T cell receptor (beta chain) was identified in a study of T cells in Graves' hyperthyroidism and ophthalmopathy. RNA transcripts yielded amplified TCR beta CDR3 regions. The primer set for the first-round RT-PCR of the TCR CDR3 was HTBI. A single record per CDR3 protein comes from TCRdb applying MiXCR to the multiplex PCR reads. Of about 770,000 distinct CDR3 sequences listed, around 20% were seen once; the top ten hold 15% to 20%. Patients aged 18 to 65 with hyperthyroidism were newly diagnosed, with duration under 2 months. On the basis of clinical symptoms, serum thyroxine and TRAb, thyroid ultrasound and orbital computed tomography, diagnoses were made. Blood sampling occurred at first hyperthyroidism diagnosis, ahead of any ophthalmopathy symptoms. The CDR3 loop spans 13 amino acids. Germline loops: CDR1 SGHDN, CDR2 FVKESK. V was pared by 1 base and J by 7 bases, with 5 bases between.

Source material: blood. The TCR was taken from a woman aged 45-59 years with Graves' hyperthyroidism that later progressed to Graves' ophthalmopathy. The chain carries TRBV14 and TRBJ1-6; D unresolved. In DNA, the CDR3 is TGTGCCAGCAGCCAAGGCCTAAATTCACCCCTCCACTTT. This encodes CASSQGLNSPLHF. The full variable domain, completed using reference TRBV14 and TRBJ1-6, is EAGVTQFPSHSVIEKGQTVTLRCDPISGHDNLYWYRRVMGKEIKFLLHFVKESKQDESGMPNNRFLAERTGGTYSTLKVQPAELEDSGVYFCASSQGLNSPLHFGNGTRLTVT.